This T cell receptor (beta chain) is drawn from a study of T cell repertoires in cytomegalovirus infection. Background on the study: A matching HLA type, together with CMV infection, was signaled by public TCR beta signatures. Broader study findings: CMV-specific TCR beta clonotypes restricted by HLA-C were the ones dominating the ex vivo response. Accumulated public TCR beta family frequency recognized individuals carrying CMV together with the relevant HLA.

This clonotype has a count of ten or more. Antigen unknown. The CDR3 sequence is 18 residues long. In germline, CDR1 is MGHRA, CDR2 YSYEKL. The germline V and J ends were trimmed by 5 bases and 4 bases, with 23 bases remaining between them. Each CDR3 protein gets one entry after TCRdb re-called the reads with MiXCR. The sample gives a few hundred thousand distinct CDR3 sequences, approximately 14% of which show up once; 8.8% is in the top ten. Input material: PBMCs. This chain links TRBV4-1 with TRBJ1-4; D perhaps matches TRBD1 (5 bases). This receptor was taken from a human donor in good health (CMV status not recorded). Some clones in this sample may be carry-over from other donors' samples. In DNA form, the CDR3 reads TGCGCCAGCAGCTCAAGCGGAAACACGGGACGGATTAATGAAAAACTGTTTTTT. Translated: CASSSSGNTGRINEKLFF.